This T cell receptor (beta chain) was obtained from a study of early T cells in non-severe SARS-CoV-2 infection. Findings of the study overall: Lookups in VDJdb leaned toward anti-spike CD8 responses and missed private and CD4 specificities.

The library protocol tagged individual cDNA molecules with unique molecular identifiers. Via MiXCR, TCRdb re-called the 5' RACE reads, giving one row per CDR3 protein. The table has about 62,000 distinct CDR3 sequences, roughly a tenth seen once. Comment on this clonotype: Its matching antigen is unknown.

The CDR3 spans 15 residues. V shed 2 bases and J 5 bases; nucleotides not matched to a gene: 8. The chain employs TRBV12-3 or TRBV12-4 and TRBJ1-1; 7 bases are a match to TRBD1. Sequencing was done on a sample of whole blood. This clonotype was obtained from an adult who was a healthcare worker with PCR-confirmed SARS-CoV-2 infection or an uninfected control (not recorded which). CDR3 bases: TGTGCCAGCAGTTTATCCCCGACAGGGCGGACTGAAGCTTTCTTT. The encoded protein is CASSLSPTGRTEAFF.